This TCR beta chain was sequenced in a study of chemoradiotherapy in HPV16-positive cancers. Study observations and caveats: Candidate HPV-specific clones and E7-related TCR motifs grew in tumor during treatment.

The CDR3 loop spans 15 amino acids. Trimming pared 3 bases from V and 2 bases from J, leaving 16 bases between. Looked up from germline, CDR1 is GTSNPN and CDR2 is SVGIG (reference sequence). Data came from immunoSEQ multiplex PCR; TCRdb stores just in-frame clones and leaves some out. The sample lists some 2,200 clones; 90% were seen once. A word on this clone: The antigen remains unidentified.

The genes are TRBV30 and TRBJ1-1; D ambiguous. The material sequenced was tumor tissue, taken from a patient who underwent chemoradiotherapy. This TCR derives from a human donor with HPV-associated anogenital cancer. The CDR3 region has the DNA TGTGCCTGGAGGACCCTTGCGGGATTAAACACTGAAGCTTTCTTT. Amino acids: CAWRTLAGLNTEAFF.